Below are 5 T cell receptor beta chains sequenced from a single sample in a study of human T cells and chemical hapten exposure. The time point here: patch test 1, 2 weeks after DPC sensitization. The treatment is: therapeutic diphenylcyclopropenone sensitization with weekly scalp DPC. TCRdb re-called the RACE reads through MiXCR, storing one row per CDR3 protein. The table includes fewer than 60,000 distinct CDR3 sequences, approximately 9.1% detected once. The sequenced sample was whole blood, obtained in connection with sensitization to the hapten diphenylcyclopropenone (DPC). The receptors derive from a woman in her 50s with alopecia areata. Some clones in this sample may be carry-over from other donors' samples.

This clonotype came up a few times. CDR3 loop: CASGTDYSNQPQHF. The CDR3 coding sequence is TGTGCCAGCGGAACAGATTATAGCAATCAGCCCCAGCATTTT. This chain connects TRBV12-3 or TRBV12-4 to TRBJ1-5, with D hard to call. There are 14 residues in the CDR3. V lost 8 bases to trimming and J lost 0 bases, with 11 bases between them.

This clonotype was seen ten or more times. The V and J genes are TRBV28 and TRBJ2-3; the match to TRBD1 covers 8 bases. The CDR3 extends over 14 amino acids. The germline V gene encodes CDR1 MDHEN and CDR2 SYDVKM. V was pared by 3 bases and J by 5 bases, with 4 bases of the junction left unmatched. In nucleotides, the CDR3 is TGTGCCAGCAGTTTCAGGGGGCAGGGAGATACGCAGTATTTT. It encodes CASSFRGQGDTQYF.

The chain employs TRBV7-6 and TRBJ2-3; D gene uncertain. The germline V gene encodes CDR1 SGHVS and CDR2 FNYEAQ. CDR3 size: 12 residues. Trimming left V 1 base short and J 4 bases short, with 3 bases between. CDR3: CASSLGPDTQYF. The DNA for the CDR3 is TGTGCCAGCAGCTTAGGACCAGATACGCAGTATTTT.

V usage is TRBV6-1 and J usage is TRBJ2-6, with 11 bases matching TRBD1. J was trimmed by 4 bases and V by 4 bases; bases with no gene match: 6. Germline V gene lookup returns CDR1 MNHNS and CDR2 SASEGT. The CDR3 is 17 amino acids. CDR3 sequence (DNA): TGTGCCAGCAGTGGAGGACAGGGGGCGCGAGGGGCCAACGTCCTGACTTTC. Protein: CASSGGQGARGANVLTF.

The table lists this clonotype with a few counts. The chain couples TRBV5-6 to TRBJ1-5, with 10 bases aligning to TRBD1. The CDR3 is 13 amino acids. Trimming cost V 5 bases and J 6 bases; bases outside gene matches: 2. Looked up from germline, CDR1 is SGHDT and CDR2 is YYEEEE. This CDR3 reads CASRDRGGQPQHF. For the CDR3, the DNA is TGTGCCAGCAGGGACAGGGGGGGTCAGCCCCAGCATTTT.